This T cell receptor (beta chain) was recovered during a study of CD8+CD57+ T cells in acquired aplastic anemia. The wider study: Roughly 3 ug was the average amount of DNA from sorted CD4+ and CD8+ cells. Study-level findings and limits: The study identified about 30 CD8+ CDR3 sequences shared by patients and controls.

Genomic DNA was employed as the template in profiling TCR beta VDJ and CDR3. One entry per CDR3 protein, called by TCRdb with MiXCR from the reads. The data show 250,000 to 300,000 distinct CDR3 sequences, with 50% to 70% seen just once and approximately 8.2% held by the top ten. The table lists this clonotype with many counts. Its specificity is not known. The germline CDR1 and CDR2 sequences are SGHTS and YDEGEE. Deletions cut 2 bases from V and 9 bases from J, with 9 bases between. This CDR3 has 11 residues. This sequence joins TRBV5-8 and TRBJ2-7; no definite D call. Material for sequencing was sorted CD4+, CD8+, or CD8+CD57+ T cells (not recorded which) from PBMCs. The receptor comes from a human donor with severe aplastic anemia or a healthy control (not recorded which). The CDR3 sequence: CASSFVHGQYF. The DNA for the CDR3 is TGTGCCAGCAGCTTCGTCCATGGGCAGTACTTC.